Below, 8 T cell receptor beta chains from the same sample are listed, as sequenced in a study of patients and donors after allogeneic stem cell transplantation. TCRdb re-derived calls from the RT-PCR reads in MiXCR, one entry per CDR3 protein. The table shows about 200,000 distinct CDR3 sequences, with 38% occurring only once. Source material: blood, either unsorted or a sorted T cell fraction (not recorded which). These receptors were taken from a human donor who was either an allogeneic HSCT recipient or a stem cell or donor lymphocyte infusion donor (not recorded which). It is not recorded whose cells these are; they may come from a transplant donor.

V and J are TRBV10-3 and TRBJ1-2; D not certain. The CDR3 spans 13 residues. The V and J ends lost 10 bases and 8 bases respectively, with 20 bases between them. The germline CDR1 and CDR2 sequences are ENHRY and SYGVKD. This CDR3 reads CATATTSPWGYTF. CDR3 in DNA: TGTGCCACCGCCACCACTAGTCCCTGGGGCTACACCTTC.

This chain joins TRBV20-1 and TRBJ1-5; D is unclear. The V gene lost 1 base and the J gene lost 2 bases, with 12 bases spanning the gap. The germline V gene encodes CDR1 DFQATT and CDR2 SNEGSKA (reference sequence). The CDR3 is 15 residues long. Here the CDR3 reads CSARVMKGGNQPQHF. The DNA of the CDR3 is TGCAGTGCTAGAGTCATGAAGGGAGGCAATCAGCCCCAGCATTTT.

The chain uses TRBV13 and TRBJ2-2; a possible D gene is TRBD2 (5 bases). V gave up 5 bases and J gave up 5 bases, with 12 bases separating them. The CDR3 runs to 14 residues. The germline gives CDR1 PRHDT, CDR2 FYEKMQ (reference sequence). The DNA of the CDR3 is TGTGCCAGCAGCCGGAGGAAAAGTACCGGGGAGCTGTTTTTT. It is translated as CASSRRKSTGELFF.

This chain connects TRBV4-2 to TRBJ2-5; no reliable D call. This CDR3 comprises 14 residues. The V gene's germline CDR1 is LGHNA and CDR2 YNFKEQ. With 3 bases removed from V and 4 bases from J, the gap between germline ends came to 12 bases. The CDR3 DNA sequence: TGTGCCAGCAGCCAGGAAGGACGGGCAGAGACCCAGTACTTC. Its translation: CASSQEGRAETQYF.

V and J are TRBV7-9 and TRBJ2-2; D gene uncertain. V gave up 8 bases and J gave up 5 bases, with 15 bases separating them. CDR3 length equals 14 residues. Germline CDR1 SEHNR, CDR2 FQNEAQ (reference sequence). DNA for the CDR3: TGTGCCAGCGGCATCTTCAGGCTTACCGGGGAGCTGTTTTTT. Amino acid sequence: CASGIFRLTGELFF.

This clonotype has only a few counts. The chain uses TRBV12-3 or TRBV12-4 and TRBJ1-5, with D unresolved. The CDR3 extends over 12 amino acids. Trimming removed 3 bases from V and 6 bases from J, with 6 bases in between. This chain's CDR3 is CASSFDLQPQHF. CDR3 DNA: TGTGCCAGCAGTTTTGATCTTCAGCCCCAGCATTTT.

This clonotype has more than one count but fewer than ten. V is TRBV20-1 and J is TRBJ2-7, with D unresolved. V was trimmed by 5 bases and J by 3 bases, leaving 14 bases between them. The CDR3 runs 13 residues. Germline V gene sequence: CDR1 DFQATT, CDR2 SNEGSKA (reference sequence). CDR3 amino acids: CSALNTLIYEQYF. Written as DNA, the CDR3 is TGCAGTGCTTTGAACACCCTAATCTACGAGCAGTACTTC.

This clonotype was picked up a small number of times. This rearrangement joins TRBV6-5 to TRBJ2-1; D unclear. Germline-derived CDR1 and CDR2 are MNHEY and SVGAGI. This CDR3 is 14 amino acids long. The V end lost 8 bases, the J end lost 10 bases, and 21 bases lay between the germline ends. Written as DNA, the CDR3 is TGTGCCAGCCACCCTTTCGGCCGGGCCCAAGAGCAGTTCTTC. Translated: CASHPFGRAQEQFF.